This T cell receptor (beta chain) came from a study of cytomegalovirus exposure and HLA in healthy donors. Germline V gives CDR1 SGHRS, CDR2 YFSETQ. CDR3 length equals 14 residues. The ends lost 0 bases at V and 7 bases at J; junction bases unmatched: 7. PCR was performed using 60 Vbeta and 13 Jbeta primers. Method: immunoSEQ multiplex PCR; TCRdb's copy keeps in-frame clones and lacks some. This sample has over 120,000 clones, with about 80% found just once. Sequenced: PBMCs. The source is a man aged 25-45 years in good health and CMV-seropositive. This chain links TRBV5-1 with TRBJ2-7; 7 bases fit TRBD1. CDR3 sequence: CASSLEGATKEQYF. The CDR3 DNA reads TGCGCCAGCAGCTTGGAGGGGGCTACAAAGGAGCAGTACTTC. The full variable domain, its missing parts supplied by reference TRBV5-1 and TRBJ2-7, is KAGVTQTPRYLIKTRGQQVTLSCSPISGHRSVSWYQQTPGQGLQFLFEYFSETQRNKGNFPGRFSGRQFSNSRSEMNVSTLELGDSALYLCASSLEGATKEQYFGPGTRLTVT.